Listed here are 22 T cell receptor beta chains from one sample, sequenced in a study of CD4 T cells in relation to SARS-CoV-2 and coronaviruses. Their recognized antigens are unknown. Clones were read by immunoSEQ multiplex PCR, and TCRdb kept only the in-frame ones, dropping some. Found here are 20,000 to 25,000 clones, about four fifths of them singletons; the top ten hold about 12%. Unexposed donor CD4+ T cells date from about 2011-2018, before the COVID-19 pandemic. Isolation of CD4+ T cells took place after about 10 days in culture. The specimen was CD4+ T cells from PBMCs, cultured in vitro. These receptors were taken from a human donor in good health.

This clone was observed a single time. The rearrangement uses TRBV12-3 or TRBV12-4 and TRBJ1-1, with D possibly matching TRBD1 (6 bases). Between the trimmed V and J ends, which lost 6 bases and 7 bases, there was a span of 15 bases. The CDR3 runs 13 residues. CDR3 sequence reads: CASRISGASEAFF. The CDR3 DNA reads TGTGCCAGCAGAATCTCAGGGGCGAGTGAAGCTTTCTTT.

This rearrangement joins TRBV19 to TRBJ1-6, with D perhaps TRBD1 (5 bases). The CDR3 is made up of 14 amino acids. The V end lost 3 bases, the J end lost 9 bases, and 12 bases lay between the germline ends. Germline V gene sequence: CDR1 LNHDA, CDR2 SQIVND (reference sequence). The CDR3 loop reads CASSISGRGSPLHF. DNA for the CDR3: TGTGCCAGTAGTATCTCAGGGAGAGGTTCACCCCTCCACTTT.

The J gene is TRBJ2-6, the V gene TRBV19, with TRBD1 matching 7 bases. The CDR3 extends over 19 amino acids. Trimming removed 3 bases from V and 0 bases from J; junction bases left unmatched: 11. The germline V gene has CDR1 LNHDA and CDR2 SQIVND (reference sequence). Written as DNA, the CDR3 is TGTGCCAGTAGTATCCGTCCCGGGACAGCCCTCTCTGGGGCCAACGTCCTGACTTTC. Protein sequence: CASSIRPGTALSGANVLTF.

There are a few counts of this clone. This chain connects TRBV10-2 to TRBJ2-1; 12 bases agree with TRBD2. From germline, CDR1 is WSHSY and CDR2 SAAADI. The CDR3 covers 13 residues. The V segment lost 9 bases and the J segment 7 bases; nucleotides outside the gene matches: 4. CDR3 sequence reads: CASRGLAGNEQFF. CDR3 sequence (DNA): TGCGCCAGTCGTGGACTAGCGGGAAATGAGCAGTTCTTC.

The V call is TRBV5-1, the J call TRBJ2-3; the match to TRBD2 covers 16 bases. Germline V CDR1 and CDR2: SGHRS, YFSETQ. V shed 4 bases, J shed 7 bases, and the junction held 6 bases outside the gene matches. The CDR3 extends over 16 amino acids. DNA of the CDR3: TGCGCCAGCAGCCCGGGACTAGCGGGAGGGCCAAATACGCAGTATTTT. This codes for CASSPGLAGGPNTQYF.

The chain combines TRBV20-1 with TRBJ1-1; D may be TRBD1 (6 bases). From germline, CDR1 is DFQATT and CDR2 SNEGSKA (reference sequence). This CDR3 contains 16 residues. Trimming cost V 3 bases and J 0 bases, with 17 bases left between them. CDR3 region: CSASPSGARMNTEAFF. The CDR3 nucleotides are TGCAGTGCTAGTCCTTCAGGGGCGAGGATGAACACTGAAGCTTTCTTT.

The chain uses TRBV6-5 and TRBJ2-2, with unresolved D. This CDR3 spans 12 amino acids. Germline V gives CDR1 MNHEY, CDR2 SVGAGI. CDR3 in amino acids: CGSESNTGELFF. CDR3 in DNA: TGTGGCTCCGAATCGAACACCGGGGAGCTGTTTTTT.

The rearrangement uses TRBV19 and TRBJ1-5, with 7 bases aligning to TRBD1. The CDR3 has 17 residues. The germline V gene encodes CDR1 LNHDA and CDR2 SQIVND (reference sequence). The J segment lost 4 bases and the V segment lost 7 bases, leaving 16 bases of the junction unmatched. In DNA form, the CDR3 reads TGTGCCAGTACTTTTGAACCGGGACAGAATAGGAATCAGCCCCAGCATTTT. Translated: CASTFEPGQNRNQPQHF.

In its sample, this clone was seen once. J is TRBJ1-1 and V is TRBV5-8; TRBD1 is a possible D gene (6 bases). There are 15 residues in the CDR3. Trimming cost V 3 bases and J 6 bases, with 18 bases left between them. Germline CDR1 reads SGHTS; CDR2 reads YDEGEE. DNA for the CDR3: TGTGCCAGCAGCTCTTTCAGGGGATTGGACGCTGAAGCTTTCTTT. It encodes CASSSFRGLDAEAFF.

The chain has TRBV2 and TRBJ2-1; D perhaps matches TRBD2 (5 bases). The CDR3 covers 12 residues. V was cut by 3 bases and J by 9 bases, with 9 bases left in between. Germline assignment: CDR1 SNHLY and CDR2 FYNNEI. CDR3 nucleotides: TGTGCCAGCAGTGATCATCTAGCTGAGCAGTTCTTC. Residues: CASSDHLAEQFF. The full variable domain, in which reference TRBV2 and TRBJ2-1 provide the parts outside the CDR3, is EPEVTQTPSHQVTQMGQEVILRCVPISNHLYFYWYRQILGQKVEFLVSFYNNEISEKSEIFDDQFSVERPDGSNFTLKIRSTKLEDSAMYFCASSDHLAEQFFGPGTRLTVL.

The chain has TRBV11-1 and TRBJ2-2; possible D gene TRBD2, 6 bases. CDR3 length: 12 residues. The V and J ends lost 6 bases and 7 bases respectively, with 9 bases between them. Germline V CDR1 and CDR2: SGHAT, FQDESV (reference sequence). CDR3 in amino acids: CASREGSGELFF. In nucleotides, the CDR3 is TGTGCCAGCAGGGAGGGCAGCGGGGAGCTGTTTTTT.

The V and J genes are TRBV7-3 and TRBJ1-2, with a tentative D call TRBD1 (6 bases). CDR1 and CDR2 (germline): SGHTA, FQGTGA. This CDR3 comprises 13 residues. The V end was cut by 5 bases, the J end by 2 bases, with 9 bases between. This CDR3 is CASSPDRNYGYTF. CDR3 sequence (DNA): TGTGCCAGCAGCCCCGACAGGAACTATGGCTACACCTTC.

The chain couples TRBV5-4 to TRBJ2-2, with 8 nucleotides matching TRBD1. Germline V gene data show CDR1 as SGHNT and CDR2 as YYREEE (reference sequence). The CDR3 has 16 residues. The V segment lost 2 bases and the J segment 2 bases; nucleotides outside the gene matches: 5. The CDR3 DNA reads as TGTGCCAGCAGCTTAGTCGACAGGGGAAACACCGGGGAGCTGTTTTTT. Translated, it gives CASSLVDRGNTGELFF. The full variable domain, its missing parts supplied by reference TRBV5-4 and TRBJ2-2, is ETGVTQSPTHLIKTRGQQVTLRCSSQSGHNTVSWYQQALGQGPQFIFQYYREEENGRGNFPPRFSGLQFPNYSSELNVNALELDDSALYLCASSLVDRGNTGELFFGEGSRLTVL.

The V and J genes are TRBV11-2 and TRBJ2-3; D not certain. V lost 1 base to trimming and J lost 2 bases, with 7 bases between them. The germline gives CDR1 SGHAT, CDR2 FQNNGV. The CDR3 has 14 residues. Here the CDR3 reads CASSLAPHTDTQYF. The CDR3 DNA reads as TGTGCCAGCAGCTTAGCGCCCCACACAGATACGCAGTATTTT.

The chain has TRBV3-1 (or the pseudogene TRBV3-2) and TRBJ1-3; maybe TRBD1 (5 bases). Germline CDR1 is LGHDT and CDR2 is YNNKEL (reference sequence). Trimming shortened V by 3 bases and J by 4 bases, and 10 bases separated the two germline ends. This CDR3 region has 14 residues. As DNA, the CDR3 is TGTGCCAGCAGCCAGGGGACGTGGGGAAACACCATATATTTT. Translating it yields CASSQGTWGNTIYF.

This chain joins TRBV12-5 and TRBJ1-2; the D is unclear. The CDR3 consists of 14 residues. Looked up from germline, CDR1 is LGHNT and CDR2 is FRNRAP. With 0 bases removed from V and 2 bases from J, the gap between germline ends came to 7 bases. CDR3 bases: TGTGCTAGTGGTTTGGTCCCGGTAAACTATGGCTACACCTTC. It is translated as CASGLVPVNYGYTF.

The J gene is TRBJ1-2, the V gene TRBV5-1; no definite D call. V dropped 0 bases and J dropped 1 base, with 4 bases sitting between them. This CDR3 contains 13 residues. CDR1 SGHRS and CDR2 YFSETQ come from the germline V gene. The CDR3 loop is CASSLDSNYGYTF. CDR3 nucleotide sequence: TGCGCCAGCAGCTTGGACAGTAACTATGGCTACACCTTC.

This clone was seen just once. The chain joins TRBV19 to TRBJ1-6, with TRBD1 matching over 11 bases. V lost 5 bases, J lost 7 bases, and 4 bases stayed unmatched. Germline loops: CDR1 LNHDA, CDR2 SQIVND (reference sequence). The CDR3 has 15 residues. The CDR3, as DNA: TGTGCCAGTAGTTTGGACAGGGGGCAAAATTCACCCCTCCACTTT. Translated, it gives CASSLDRGQNSPLHF.

V and J are TRBV30 and TRBJ1-1; D is ambiguous. CDR3 length: 16 amino acids. CDR1 and CDR2 (germline): GTSNPN, SVGIG (reference sequence). Trimming removed 4 bases at V and 1 base at J, with 19 bases between. The CDR3 nucleotides are TGTGCCTGGACCGAACCTAAGGACTGGAAGAACACTGAAGCTTTCTTT. As protein: CAWTEPKDWKNTEAFF.

Here the CDR3 DNA reads TGCACCAGCAGCCAGGGACTAGCGGGCCATATGAGGAACAATGAGCAGTTCTTC. This translates into CTSSQGLAGHMRNNEQFF. V and J are TRBV1 and TRBJ2-1; the table's D call of TRBD2 was not tested on the DNA. TRBV1 is annotated as a pseudogene. This CDR3 has 18 residues.

This chain uses TRBV3-1 (or the pseudogene TRBV3-2) with TRBJ1-1, with D maybe TRBD1 (6 bases). CDR1 is LGHDT and CDR2 is YNNKEL in the germline V gene (reference sequence). Trimming shortened V by 4 bases and J by 1 base, and 19 bases separated the two germline ends. The CDR3 is made up of 17 amino acids. The CDR3, as DNA: TGTGCCAGCAGCCCCTATGGGGGGGGGCTGGCGAACACTGAAGCTTTCTTT. It codes for CASSPYGGGLANTEAFF.

A few counts support this clone. J is TRBJ1-2 and V is TRBV2; unclear D gene. This CDR3 comprises 17 residues. V was pared by 4 bases and J by 7 bases, with 25 bases between. CDR1 and CDR2 (germline): SNHLY, FYNNEI. CDR3 nucleotide sequence: TGTGCCAGCAGTGGGGGTGGTATGGAAAAAGGGAGACGTGGCTACACCTTC. Translating it yields CASSGGGMEKGRRGYTF.